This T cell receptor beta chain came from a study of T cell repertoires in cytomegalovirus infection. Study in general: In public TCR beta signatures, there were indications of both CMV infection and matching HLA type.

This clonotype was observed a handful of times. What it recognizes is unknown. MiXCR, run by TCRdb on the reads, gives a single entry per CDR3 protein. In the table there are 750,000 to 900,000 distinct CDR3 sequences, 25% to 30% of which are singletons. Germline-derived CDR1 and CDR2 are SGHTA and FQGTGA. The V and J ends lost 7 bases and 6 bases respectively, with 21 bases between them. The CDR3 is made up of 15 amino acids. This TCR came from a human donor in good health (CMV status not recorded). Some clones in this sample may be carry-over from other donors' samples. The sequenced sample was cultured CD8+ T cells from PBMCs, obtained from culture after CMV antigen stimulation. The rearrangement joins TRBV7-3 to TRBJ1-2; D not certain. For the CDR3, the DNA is TGTGCCAGCAACCACGCAGGCGGAAGAAAGGATGGCTACACCTTC. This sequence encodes CASNHAGGRKDGYTF.